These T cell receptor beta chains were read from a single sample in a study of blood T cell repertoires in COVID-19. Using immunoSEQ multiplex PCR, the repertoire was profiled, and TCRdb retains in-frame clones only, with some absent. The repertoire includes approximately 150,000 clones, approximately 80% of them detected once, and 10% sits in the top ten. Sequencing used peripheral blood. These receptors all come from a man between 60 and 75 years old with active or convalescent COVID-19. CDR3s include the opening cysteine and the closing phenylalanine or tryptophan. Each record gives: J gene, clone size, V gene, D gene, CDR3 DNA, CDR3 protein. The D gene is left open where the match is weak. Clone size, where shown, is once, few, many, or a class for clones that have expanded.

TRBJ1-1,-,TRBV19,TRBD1,TGTGCCAGTACCCTGTCGACAGGGGGCCGTGATGAAGCTTTCTTT,CASTLSTGGRDEAFF
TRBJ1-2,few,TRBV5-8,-,TGTGCCAGCATACTAAGGGGGTTAGGCGGCTACACCTTC,CASILRGLGGYTF
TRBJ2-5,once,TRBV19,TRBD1,TGTGCCAGTACCCCGACAGGGCCATCTCAAGAGACCCAGTACTTC,CASTPTGPSQETQYF
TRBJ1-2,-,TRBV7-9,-,TGTGCCAGCAGCAGGGACAACAGGGAGGGCTACACCTTC,CASSRDNREGYTF
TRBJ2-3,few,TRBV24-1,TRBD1,TGTGCCACCAGTGACCTGACAGGGGCAGATACGCAGTATTTT,CATSDLTGADTQYF
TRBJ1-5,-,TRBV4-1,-,TGCGCCAGCAGCCGGAACCTACAGGAATTCAATCAGCCCCAGCATTTT,CASSRNLQEFNQPQHF
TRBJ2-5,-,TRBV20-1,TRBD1,TGCAGTGCTAGTGGTCAGGGGGCATCATTCCAAGAGACCCAGTACTTC,CSASGQGASFQETQYF
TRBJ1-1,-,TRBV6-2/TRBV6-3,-,TGTGCCAGCAGTTACCCAAGGAGGCACACTGAAGCTTTCTTT,CASSYPRRHTEAFF
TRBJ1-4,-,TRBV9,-,TGTGCCAGCAGCTCCTCAGGGATTTCCAATGAAAAACTGTTTTTT,CASSSSGISNEKLFF
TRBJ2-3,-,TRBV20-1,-,TGCAGTGCTAGAACTCCAGATACGCAGTATTTT,CSARTPDTQYF
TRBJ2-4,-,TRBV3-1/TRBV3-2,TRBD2,TGTGCCAGCAGACTTAGCGGGGGGGCGAAAAACATTCAGTACTTC,CASRLSGGAKNIQYF
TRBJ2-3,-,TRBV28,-,TGTGCCAGCAGCGAAGCGGAATCTAGCACAGATACGCAGTATTTT,CASSEAESSTDTQYF
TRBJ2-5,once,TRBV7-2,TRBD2,TGTGCCAGCAGTCCCGGGACTACCTCCGGGGCCCAGTACTTC,CASSPGTTSGAQYF
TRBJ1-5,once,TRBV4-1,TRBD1,TGCGCCAGCAGCCCGGGACAGGGTAGTCAGCCCCAGCATTTT,CASSPGQGSQPQHF
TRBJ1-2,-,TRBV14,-,TGTGCCAGCAGTACCCAGGGGTTTGGCTACACCTTC,CASSTQGFGYTF
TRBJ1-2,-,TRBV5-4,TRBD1,TGTGCCAGCAGCTTGGCAGGGGGGTATGGCTACACCTTC,CASSLAGGYGYTF
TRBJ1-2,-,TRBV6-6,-,TGTGCCAGCAGTAAAATGGAGAAAGATGGCTACACCTTC,CASSKMEKDGYTF
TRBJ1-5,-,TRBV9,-,TGTGCCAGCAGCCCAGGGGCTGGTCAGCCCCAGCATTTT,CASSPGAGQPQHF
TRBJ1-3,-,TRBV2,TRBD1,TGTGCCAGCAGGACAGGGGGCCCAAACACCATATATTTT,CASRTGGPNTIYF
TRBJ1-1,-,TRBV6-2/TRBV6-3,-,TGTGCCAGCAGTTCCCCGACAGTGAACACTGAAGCTTTCTTT,CASSSPTVNTEAFF
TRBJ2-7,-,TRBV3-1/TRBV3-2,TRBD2,TGTGCCAGCAGCCAAACTAGCGGGGGGAGGTACGAGCAGTACTTC,CASSQTSGGRYEQYF
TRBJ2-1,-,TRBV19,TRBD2,TGTGCCAGTAGTATAGGACGAACGGGAGGAGCAAATGAGCAGTTCTTC,CASSIGRTGGANEQFF
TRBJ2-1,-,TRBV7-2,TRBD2,TGTGCCAGCAGCCCCCCAGGACTAGCGCTTTCCTACAATGAGCAGTTCTTC,CASSPPGLALSYNEQFF
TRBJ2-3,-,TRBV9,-,TGTGCCAGCAGCTTCTCGGGGTCGGGCACAGATACGCAGTATTTT,CASSFSGSGTDTQYF
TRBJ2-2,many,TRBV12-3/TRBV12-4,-,TGTGCCAGCAGCAACAGGGACGGGGAGCTGTTTTTT,CASSNRDGELFF
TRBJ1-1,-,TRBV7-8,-,TGTGCCAGCAGCTTTCCGACAGAACTCACTGAAGCTTTCTTT,CASSFPTELTEAFF
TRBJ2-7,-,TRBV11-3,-,TGTGCCAGCAGCTTAGGAGGGAACCTCTACGAGCAGTACTTC,CASSLGGNLYEQYF
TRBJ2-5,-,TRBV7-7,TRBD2,TGTGCTAGCAGCTTCACCCTAGCGGTCGGGGAGACCCAGTACTTC,CASSFTLAVGETQYF
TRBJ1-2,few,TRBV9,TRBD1,TGTGCCAGCAGCCTCCACAGGGGGCAAGGTGGCTACACCTTC,CASSLHRGQGGYTF
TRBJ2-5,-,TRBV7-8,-,TGTGCCAGCAGCCCTCGTCGAGCTCAAGAGACCCAGTACTTC,CASSPRRAQETQYF
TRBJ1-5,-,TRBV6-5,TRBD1,TGTGCCAGCACTACCCGACAGGGAGCTCAGCCCCAGCATTTT,CASTTRQGAQPQHF
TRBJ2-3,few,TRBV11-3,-,TGTGCCAGCAGCTTAGCGGTGGGCAATACGCAGTATTTT,CASSLAVGNTQYF
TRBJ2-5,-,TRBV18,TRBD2,TGTGCCAGCTCAACCCGGACTAGCGAGGGAGAGACCCAGTACTTC,CASSTRTSEGETQYF
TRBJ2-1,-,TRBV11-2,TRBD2,TGTGCCAGCAGCTTCCCTAGGACTAGCAAGGTTGACGGATACAATGAGCAGTTCTTC,CASSFPRTSKVDGYNEQFF
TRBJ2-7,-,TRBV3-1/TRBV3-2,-,TGTGCCAGCAGCCAAGCCCTAATCTACGAGCAGTACTTC,CASSQALIYEQYF
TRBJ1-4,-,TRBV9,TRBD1,TGTGCCAGCAGTCAGGGGGTTAATGAAAAACTGTTTTTT,CASSQGVNEKLFF
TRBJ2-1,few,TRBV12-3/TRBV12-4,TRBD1,TGTGCCAGCACCAAGGGACAGGAGAATGAGCAGTTCTTC,CASTKGQENEQFF
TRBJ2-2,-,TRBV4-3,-,TGCGCCAGCAGCCAACCAAACACCGGGGAGCTGTTTTTT,CASSQPNTGELFF
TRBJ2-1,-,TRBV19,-,-,CASTSGDRNYNEQFF
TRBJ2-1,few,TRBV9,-,TGTGCCAGCAGCGAGCATCTGGATGAGCAGTTCTTC,CASSEHLDEQFF
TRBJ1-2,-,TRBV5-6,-,TGTGCCAGCAGCCCCCCGGCAGGTAACTATGGCTACACCTTC,CASSPPAGNYGYTF
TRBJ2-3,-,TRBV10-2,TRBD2,TGCGCCAGCAGTTTGGCGGGGGGAACAGATACGCAGTATTTT,CASSLAGGTDTQYF
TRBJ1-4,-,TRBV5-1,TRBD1,TGCGCCAGCAGCTTGCCGGGACAGGGGAGTGAAAAACTGTTTTTT,CASSLPGQGSEKLFF
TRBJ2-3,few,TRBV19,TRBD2,TGTGCCAGTAGGGGTAGCGGGAGCACAGATACGCAGTATTTT,CASRGSGSTDTQYF
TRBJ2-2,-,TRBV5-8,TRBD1,TGTGCCAGCGAGGAGGACAGGGTGAACACCGGGGAGCTGTTTTTT,CASEEDRVNTGELFF
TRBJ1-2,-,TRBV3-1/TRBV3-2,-,TGTGCCAGCAGCCAAGATATGGTACAGATCAATGGCTACACCTTC,CASSQDMVQINGYTF
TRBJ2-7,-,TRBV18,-,TGTGCCAGCTCACCACGCAGGGAAGAGGAGTACTTC,CASSPRREEEYF
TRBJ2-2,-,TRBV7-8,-,TGTGCCAGCAGCTGGCGGTTGGTAGCGGTTAACACCGGGGAGCTGTTTTTT,CASSWRLVAVNTGELFF